The 26 T cell receptor beta chains below come from one sample, sequenced in a study of blood T cells in healthy people across ages. Sample-barcoded 5' priming and a J-beta primer mix drove a second PCR of roughly 6 to 12 cycles. TCRdb recomputed calls from the 5' RACE reads with MiXCR, one row per CDR3 protein. The sample gives 910,000 or so distinct CDR3 sequences, 51% of which show up once; over 20% is in the top ten. The sequencing sample was made of blood. These receptor sequences come from a woman in her fifties or sixties in good health.

This clonotype has only a few counts. V is TRBV5-1 and J is TRBJ2-7, with D tentatively TRBD1 (5 bases). The ends were cut back, 4 bases at V and 6 bases at J, with 14 bases in the middle. Germline loops: CDR1 SGHRS, CDR2 YFSETQ. The CDR3 covers 13 residues. CDR3 amino acids: CASSVSGIGEQYF. CDR3 in DNA: TGCGCCAGCAGCGTGTCAGGGATCGGCGAGCAGTACTTC. The complete variable domain, with remaining parts taken from reference TRBV5-1 and TRBJ2-7, reads KAGVTQTPRYLIKTRGQQVTLSCSPISGHRSVSWYQQTPGQGLQFLFEYFSETQRNKGNFPGRFSGRQFSNSRSEMNVSTLELGDSALYLCASSVSGIGEQYFGPGTRLTVT.

In this sample, this clonotype turned up a few times. J is TRBJ2-3 and V is TRBV29-1; the match to TRBD2 covers 7 bases. Germline loops: CDR1 SQVTM, CDR2 ANQGSEA. The length of the CDR3 is 14 residues. The J segment lost 4 bases and the V segment lost 7 bases, leaving 11 bases of the junction unmatched. The DNA of the CDR3 is TGCAGCGCCCAACTAGCGATGGGAGCAGATACGCAGTATTTT. It specifies CSAQLAMGADTQYF.

This chain uses TRBV5-1 with TRBJ1-1; D is undetermined. Germline CDR1 reads SGHRS; CDR2 reads YFSETQ. V lost 3 bases, J lost 0 bases, and 12 bases lay in between. The CDR3 sequence is 15 residues long. In DNA form, the CDR3 reads TGCGCCAGCAGCTGGGCAGGAGCAATGAACACTGAAGCTTTCTTT. Amino acid sequence: CASSWAGAMNTEAFF.

This rearrangement joins TRBV7-8 to TRBJ2-3; D possibly corresponds to TRBD2 (7 bases). CDR3 length equals 16 residues. Looked up from germline, CDR1 is SGHVS and CDR2 is FQNEAQ. The V end was cut by 4 bases, the J end by 4 bases, with 18 bases between. The CDR3 reads CASSSQGGARADTQYF. The CDR3 DNA reads as TGTGCCAGCAGCTCGCAAGGGGGGGCTCGGGCAGATACGCAGTATTTT. The variable domain in full, completed from reference TRBV7-8 and TRBJ2-3, reads GAGVSQSPRYKVAKRGQDVALRCDPISGHVSLFWYQQALGQGPEFLTYFQNEAQLDKSGLPSDRFFAERPEGSVSTLKIQRTQQEDSAVYLCASSSQGGARADTQYFGPGTRLTVL.

This sequence joins TRBV7-8 and TRBJ2-1, with a tentative D call TRBD1 (6 bases). Germline V gives CDR1 SGHVS, CDR2 FQNEAQ. V lost 3 bases and J lost 9, with 24 bases in between. The CDR3 extends over 17 amino acids. The CDR3 DNA sequence: TGTGCCAGCAGCTTCGTTACCGGGACACCAGGGCTTCGTGAGCAGTTCTTC. This sequence encodes CASSFVTGTPGLREQFF.

The chain combines TRBV6-1 with TRBJ1-4; D remains unclear. The CDR3 runs to 15 residues. In germline, CDR1 is MNHNS, CDR2 SASEGT. V was pared by 0 bases and J by 8 bases, with 13 bases between. The CDR3 sequence is CASSEALGLGEKLFF. As DNA, the CDR3 is TGTGCCAGCAGTGAAGCGCTAGGGCTAGGAGAAAAACTGTTTTTT.

This clonotype turned up a few times. The chain employs TRBV2 and TRBJ2-3, with 9 bases aligning to TRBD2. Losses at the gene ends were 2 bases for V and 8 bases for J; bases not matched to a gene: 11. CDR1 and CDR2 (germline): SNHLY, FYNNEI. The CDR3 has 16 residues. The CDR3 DNA is TGTGCCAGCAGTGAAAAGGCTAGCGGGACCCGTTGTACGCAGTATTTT. It encodes CASSEKASGTRCTQYF.

This clonotype was seen a handful of times. CDR3 DNA: TGCAGTGCTAGAGACCCGCCTTACAATGAGCAGTTCTTC. The encoded protein is CSARDPPYNEQFF. The chain recombines TRBV20-1 with TRBJ2-1; unclear D gene. Germline CDR1 and CDR2: DFQATT and SNEGSKA (reference sequence). V lost 0 bases, J lost 4 bases, and 7 bases lay in between. CDR3 length: 13 residues.

The rearrangement links TRBV2 to TRBJ2-5, with D perhaps TRBD2 (5 bases). Germline values: CDR1 SNHLY, CDR2 FYNNEI. The CDR3 totals 13 residues. V was pared by 8 bases and J by 4 bases, with 14 bases between. CDR3 nucleotides: TGTGCCAGCCGGTCGCTAGCAGCAGAGACCCAGTACTTC. Amino acids: CASRSLAAETQYF.

V is TRBV5-5 and J is TRBJ2-3; 9 positions match TRBD2. This CDR3 comprises 15 residues. The V gene end was trimmed by 4 bases and the J gene end by 4 bases; junction bases not matched to a gene: 7. CDR1 is SGHKS and CDR2 is YYEKEE in the germline V gene (reference sequence). The DNA for the CDR3 is TGTGCCAGCAGCCCGGGACTAGCTCAGTCAGATACGCAGTATTTT. It translates to CASSPGLAQSDTQYF.

This clonotype was seen a handful of times. The chain employs TRBV4-3 and TRBJ2-1; 11 bases line up with TRBD2. Germline lookup yields CDR1 LGHNA and CDR2 YSLEER. V shed 1 base and J 10 bases; nucleotides not matched to a gene: 3. This CDR3 has 14 amino acids. The CDR3 DNA follows: TGCGCCAGCAGCCAAGGACTAGCGGGAAGCGAGCAGTTCTTC. Translated, it gives CASSQGLAGSEQFF.

The chain combines TRBV11-1 with TRBJ2-1; D possibly matches TRBD1 or TRBD2 (5 bases each). The CDR3 is 14 amino acids. Germline assignment: CDR1 SGHAT and CDR2 FQDESV (reference sequence). Trimming took off 5 bases at V and 10 bases at J, with 18 bases between the two ends. The CDR3 bases are TGTGCCAGCAGCCGACGCCCGGTCGGGGACGAGCAGTTCTTC. Encoded protein: CASSRRPVGDEQFF.

This sequence joins TRBV20-1 and TRBJ2-3; 11 positions match TRBD2. Germline CDR1 DFQATT, CDR2 SNEGSKA (reference sequence). This CDR3 region has 15 residues. Trimming at V came to 6 bases and at J to 0 bases, leaving 5 bases not matched to a gene. The DNA of the CDR3 is TGCAGTGCCAGACTAGCGGGAATTAGCACAGATACGCAGTATTTT. Its translation: CSARLAGISTDTQYF.

This chain connects TRBV12-3 or TRBV12-4 to TRBJ2-7; D gene ambiguous. V lost 6 bases and J lost 5, with 23 bases in between. There are 16 residues in the CDR3. The CDR3 spells CASSLVRTSKGHEQYF. In DNA, the CDR3 is TGTGCCAGCAGCTTGGTTCGGACGTCAAAGGGCCACGAGCAGTACTTC.

The chain recombines TRBV28 with TRBJ2-7, with 13 nucleotides matching TRBD2. After removal of 4 bases from V and 2 bases from J, the junction contained 5 bases not matched to a gene. The CDR3 runs 16 residues. The germline CDR1 and CDR2 sequences are MDHEN and SYDVKM. CDR3: CASSSLTSGGAYEQYF. CDR3 sequence (DNA): TGTGCCAGCAGTTCCCTCACTAGCGGGGGGGCCTACGAGCAGTACTTC.

A note on this clonotype: One end of the junction does not line up with germline, which may come from a read error. The CDR3, as DNA: TGTGCCGGCAGCCAAGATCGCAGCGGGAGCCGTATGAACACCGGGGAGCTGTTTTTT. Amino acid sequence: CAGSQDRSGSRMNTGELFF. The chain combines TRBV4-2 with TRBJ2-2, with 8 bases identical to TRBD2. This CDR3 region has 19 residues. CDR1 LGHNA and CDR2 YNFKEQ come from the germline V gene.

The gene calls are TRBV20-1 and TRBJ1-6; TRBD1 aligns across 8 bases. Germline CDR1 is DFQATT and CDR2 is SNEGSKA (reference sequence). CDR3 length equals 14 residues. J gave up 9 bases and V 3 bases, and 7 bases lay outside the gene matches. The CDR3 region is CSASRTGGTSPLHF. As DNA, the CDR3 is TGCAGTGCTAGTCGCACAGGGGGGACTTCACCCCTCCACTTT.

This clonotype turned up a few times. The rearrangement joins TRBV25-1 to TRBJ2-7; 9 bases align to TRBD1. Trimming took 7 bases from V and 1 from J; bases not matched to a gene: 11. This CDR3 has 16 residues. The V gene's germline CDR1 is MGHDK and CDR2 SYGVNS. The DNA for the CDR3 is TGTGCCAGCACCCCACAGGGGGCATATAGGTCCTACGAGCAGTACTTC. Encoded protein: CASTPQGAYRSYEQYF.

This clonotype was seen only once. This chain connects TRBV3-1 to TRBJ1-2, with unresolved D. Germline values: CDR1 LGHDT, CDR2 YNNKEL (reference sequence). This CDR3 spans 14 amino acids. Between the trimmed V and J ends, which lost 1 base and 10 bases, there was a span of 16 bases. The CDR3 nucleotides read TGTGCCAGCAGCCAAGTATATAGGGATGATGACTACACCTTC. It specifies CASSQVYRDDDYTF.

The V gene is TRBV28, the J gene TRBJ2-1; 7 bases align to TRBD2. Germline trimming cut 6 bases from V and 8 bases from J; bases unmatched to any gene: 13. CDR1 and CDR2 (germline): MDHEN, SYDVKM. The CDR3 has 15 residues. Here the CDR3 reads CASSGAGTFGDEQFF. CDR3 bases: TGTGCCAGCAGCGGAGCGGGAACGTTCGGGGATGAGCAGTTCTTC.

This clonotype was seen a few times. The V call is TRBV6-5, the J call TRBJ1-1; D is undetermined. The V end lost 8 bases, the J end lost 1 base, and 14 bases lay between the germline ends. This CDR3 region has 14 residues. Germline V gene sequence: CDR1 MNHEY, CDR2 SVGAGI. The CDR3 sequence is CASQTQRTNTEAFF. Here the CDR3 DNA reads TGTGCCAGCCAGACACAGAGAACGAACACTGAAGCTTTCTTT.

CDR3 region: CASSQAPGSGGELFF. CDR3 DNA sequence: TGTGCCAGCAGCCAAGCCCCCGGGTCAGGCGGGGAGCTGTTTTTT. This chain joins TRBV3-1 and TRBJ2-2; no definite D call. The V gene's germline CDR1 is LGHDT and CDR2 YNNKEL (reference sequence). V was shortened by 1 base and J by 7 bases, with 13 bases between the two germline ends. The CDR3 contains 15 residues.

The chain is built from TRBV10-2 and TRBJ2-5; D perhaps matches TRBD1 (6 bases). With 5 bases removed from V and 2 bases from J, the gap between germline ends came to 12 bases. Germline V gives CDR1 WSHSY, CDR2 SAAADI. The CDR3 has 14 amino acids. This CDR3 reads CASSRTDTQETQYF. The CDR3 DNA sequence: TGCGCCAGCAGTCGGACAGATACACAAGAGACCCAGTACTTC.

Details on this clonotype: Without the conserved terminal phenylalanine or tryptophan, this CDR3 likely stems from a read error. The rearrangement links TRBV7-2 to TRBJ2-6; 9 bases fit TRBD2. Germline CDR1 and CDR2: SGHTA and FQGNSA. The CDR3 totals 18 residues. CDR3 DNA sequence: TGTGCCAGCAGCCAAAGGGGTAGCGGGAGTTTTGGGGCAAACGTCCTGACTTCC. Amino acid sequence: CASSQRGSGSFGANVLTS.

The chain couples TRBV2 to TRBJ2-7; TRBD2 agrees at 9 bases. Per germline, CDR1 SNHLY and CDR2 FYNNEI. This CDR3 is built from 15 residues. Trimming cost V 4 bases and J 6 bases; bases outside gene matches: 10. The DNA of the CDR3 is TGTGCCAGCAGTGGGGATAGCGGGAGCTTGGGCGAGCAGTACTTC. Its translation is CASSGDSGSLGEQYF. The full variable domain, its missing parts supplied by reference TRBV2 and TRBJ2-7, is EPEVTQTPSHQVTQMGQEVILRCVPISNHLYFYWYRQILGQKVEFLVSFYNNEISEKSEIFDDQFSVERPDGSNFTLKIRSTKLEDSAMYFCASSGDSGSLGEQYFGPGTRLTVT.

The CDR3 DNA follows: TGTGCCAGCGCGACTAGCGGGAGTTACAATGAGCAGTTCTTC. It yields the protein CASATSGSYNEQFF. The J gene is TRBJ2-1, the V gene TRBV6-5, with TRBD2 matching over 12 bases. CDR1 and CDR2 from the germline V gene are MNHEY and SVGAGI. The CDR3 extends over 14 amino acids. Germline trimming cut 8 bases from V and 4 bases from J; bases unmatched to any gene: 3.